This TCR beta chain was sequenced for a study of blood T cell repertoires in COVID-19. Across the whole study: COVID-19 samples from acute and convalescent phases originated in the United States, Italy and Spain.

Individuals drawn from approximately 26 US areas were about 18 to 95 years old. Participants' own reports of clinical history determined their cohort assignment. Before they entered the study, exposed participants had met a COVID-19 case within 2 weeks. TCRdb keeps only in-frame clones here, not all; method: immunoSEQ multiplex PCR. The sample lists under 400,000 clones, around nine tenths occurring once. The germline gives CDR1 SQVTM, CDR2 ANQGSEA. Trimming took off 5 bases at V and 1 base at J, with 3 bases between the two ends. CDR3 size: 12 residues. The J gene is TRBJ2-6, the V gene TRBV29-1; D is ambiguous. The specimen sequenced was PBMCs or T cells enriched from blood (not recorded which). The TCR sequence derives from a woman between 25 and 40 years old who had been exposed to COVID-19. The CDR3 loop reads CSVPSGANVLTF. Here the CDR3 DNA reads TGCAGCGTTCCGTCTGGGGCCAACGTCCTGACTTTC.